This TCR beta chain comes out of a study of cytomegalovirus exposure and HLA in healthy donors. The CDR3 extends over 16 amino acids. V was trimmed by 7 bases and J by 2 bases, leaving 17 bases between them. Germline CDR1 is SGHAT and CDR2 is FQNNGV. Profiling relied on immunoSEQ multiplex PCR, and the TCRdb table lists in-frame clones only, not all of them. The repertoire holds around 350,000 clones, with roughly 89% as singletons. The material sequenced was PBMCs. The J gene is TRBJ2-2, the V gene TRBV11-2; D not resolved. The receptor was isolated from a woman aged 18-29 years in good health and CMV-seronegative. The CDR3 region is CASTTVRSANTGELFF. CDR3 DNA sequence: TGTGCCAGCACCACCGTCCGGAGCGCTAACACCGGGGAGCTGTTTTTT.